This TCR beta chain was sequenced for a study of CD8+ T cells in alopecia areata (dated by TCRdb to the late 2010s). As for the study more broadly: The treated patients took part in an open-label pilot trial in which moderate-to-severe alopecia areata was treated with oral tofacitinib at 5 to 10 mg twice daily. Scalp clonality was compared among normal scalp (n=4), patchy alopecia areata scalp (n=8), and alopecia totalis/universalis scalp (n=8). In humans, TCRbeta sequencing was performed on scalp tissue and on sorted CD4+ and CD8+ peripheral blood T cells from healthy controls and from patients with patchy or totalis/universalis alopecia areata. TCRbeta CDR3 regions were amplified by immunoSEQ multiplex PCR with 35 Vbeta forward and 13 Jbeta reverse primers. RNA came from the PAXgene miRNA kit for fixed scalp, the miRNeasy kit for PBMCs, and the RNeasy kit for mouse skin. Disease severity in treated patients was measured with the SALT score, which quantifies the percentage of affected scalp surface area. Tofacitinib was administered for 6 to 18 months, and 6 months of follow-up off drug were then conducted to assess delayed response and recurrence. In both human patients and the C3H/HeJ mouse model, the study applied high-throughput TCRbeta sequencing to look at T cell clonal expansion in alopecia areata. Biopsies were taken from tofacitinib-treated patients at baseline and again at 4 and 24 weeks into treatment, and several of those patients also had a later scalp biopsy. Study-wide conclusions, independent of this receptor: Resident alphabeta T cells in normal human skin are also sequenced, complicating scalp TCR repertoire analysis, unlike mouse skin dominated by gammadelta T cells. Many expanded lesional clones were found to persist in scalp and blood during tofacitinib treatment, and relapse after treatment cessation may be partly explained by this persistence. Because the treated cohort was small and had just a single nonresponder, larger studies are needed to establish links between baseline CD8+ expansion and response. Tofacitinib significantly lowered scalp clonality and the number of expanded CD8+ clones among the top 100 scalp clones. TCR sequences shared between patients were less clear than in mice, possibly partly because of HLA diversity in the patient population. Compared with normal scalp, lesional scalp, particularly in alopecia totalis/universalis, had higher clonality and more expanded CD8+ clones, which suggests antigenic drive.

Library preparation used the immunoSEQ multiplex PCR assay. RNA was extracted from all samples and reverse transcribed into cDNA as template for TCR sequencing. First-strand cDNA was synthesized with SuperScript III using a 2:1 mix of oligo-dT and random hexamers. A synthetic immune receptor repertoire was used to assess amplification bias, and residual bias was removed computationally. The paper's data handling went like this. Raw reads were preprocessed to remove errors, and CDR3 was defined by IMGT conventions from the conserved cysteine to phenylalanine. Clonality was computed as 1 minus the Shannon entropy, with the entropy normalized by log2 of the number of productive unique TCRs. CD4 or CD8 identity of scalp clones was inferred by cross-referencing scalp TCRbeta sequences with sorted blood CD4 and CD8 repertoires. Drawn from immuneACCESS, this table holds only the in-frame rearrangements with V and J called that TCRdb kept. Clones are partly lost; checked studies trace under half to an unresolved V gene and leave the rest unexplained. The V and J calls and the clone size are those of that table, but D and trimming were determined from the DNA. In this sample the table shows some 200,000 clones, roughly 64% of which occur a single time. The ten largest clones capture 4.5% to 6% of the sample.

This clone was observed a handful of times. The target of this receptor is not known. Qualities for individual bases were not recorded, and no much larger clone is one base off. The CDR3 goes from the cysteine to the phenylalanine over 15 residues. The retained sequence is limited to the CDR3, 45 bases, with the frame set at the first base. CDR1 is given as MNHEY and CDR2 as SVGAGI, both from the germline V gene. V is cut by 6 bases and J by 0 bases, and the space between the germline ends is 12 bases. Read against the paper, the sample's time point label means: 20 to 30 weeks on oral tofacitinib. The treatment or condition label, as the study defines it: oral pan-JAK inhibitor, 5-10 mg twice daily. Lesional scalp punch biopsies and peripheral blood were collected from alopecia areata patients. PBMCs were isolated by density centrifugation and stained for CD3, CD4 and CD8, and CD4+ and CD8+ T cells were sorted on a FACSAria.

This TCR was sampled from a human donor with alopecia areata. The rearrangement joined TRBV6-5 to TRBJ1-3, with no confidently assigned D gene. The input for sequencing was CD4+ T cells sorted from blood, taken at week 24, from a patient treated with tofacitinib. The CDR3 region has the sequence CASSLTIGSGNTIYF. The nucleotides read TGTGCCAGCAGCCTAACTATCGGCTCTGGAAACACCATATATTTT.